This T cell receptor beta chain was obtained from a study of radiation and T cells in renal cell carcinoma. The sample's treatment: 15 Gy SBRT to primary tumor, nephrectomy 4 weeks later. The CDR3 loop spans 16 amino acids. CDR1 is LNHNV and CDR2 is YYDKDF in the germline V gene (reference sequence). Germline trimming cut 3 bases from V and 4 bases from J; bases unmatched to any gene: 9. TCRdb's table, derived via immunoSEQ multiplex PCR, lists solely in-frame clones and lacks some. The data hold over 15,000 clones, with 55% to 80% observed a single time. The starting material was tumor tissue, obtained from a patient whose treatment included radiotherapy and nephrectomy. This TCR derives from a woman aged 70-85 years with renal cell carcinoma. The chain employs TRBV15 and TRBJ2-3, with 8 bases lining up with TRBD1. The CDR3 sequence is CATSSFGQGASDTQYF. CDR3 DNA: TGTGCCACCAGCAGTTTTGGTCAGGGGGCCTCAGATACGCAGTATTTT.